This TCR beta chain appears in the sequencing data of a study of shared clonotypes between healthy human individuals (TCRdb year 2020). Concerning the study at large: The cohort comprised two women and three men aged 18 to 49 years. Per donor, three plates each were used for CD4 naive and CD4 memory, two for CD8 naive, and one for CD8 memory. Blood TCR repertoires of five healthy adults were deeply sequenced to estimate repertoire size and the extent of clonotype sharing between individuals. To increase sequencing depth and limit assay-specific biases, different laboratories used diverse techniques to prepare libraries and sequence TCR repertoires. Each donor's leukapheresis produced roughly between roughly 0.85 and 10 billion PBMCs.

Using the deep immunoSEQ assay, TCR CDR3 regions were amplified from genomic DNA by multiplex PCR. Extracted genomic DNA from each cell subset was distributed evenly across all wells of several immunoSEQ 96-well plates, and each plate was treated as a replicate. Each replicate PCR for sorted subsets received about 0.2 ug genomic DNA, equal to roughly 30,000 T cell genomes. Purified libraries were quantified with a Qubit 3.0 fluorometer, sized on a Bioanalyzer 2100, and re-quantified with the KAPA Library Quantification kit. Each immunoSEQ 96-well plate was sequenced on its own single-read 150-cycle Illumina NextSeq 550 flow cell. Under the source paper's analysis protocol: Because the immunoSEQ output held only junctional sequences and lacked quality scores, the filtering could not match the filtering applied to full-length reads. To assign V/J genes and CDR3, sequences were annotated using PyIR, a Python wrapper for IgBLAST v1.9, with IMGT germline references. Reads were filtered out if the reads had weak V/J assignments (E-value above 1e-6), no CDR3, stop codons, out-of-frame junctions, or ambiguous translated residues. V3J clonotypes were defined as sequences sharing the same inferred V gene, J gene, and CDR3 amino acid sequence. Percentage overlap between repertoires was computed as shared unique clonotypes divided by the size of the smaller repertoire. RTK rarefaction, the Chao1 estimator, and Recon v2.1 estimates of unobserved clonotypes were used to assess repertoire richness. For all TCRbeta clonotypes obtained by the gDNA method from a handful of donors, generation probabilities were computed with OLGA. Sourced from immuneACCESS, this table was stored by TCRdb with only in-frame sequences that have V and J called. A share of the clones is absent; for the studies checked, an unresolved V gene accounts for under half, and the remainder has no known explanation. That table gives V, J and clone size, and the DNA gave D and trimming. This sample lists hundreds of thousands of clones; 90% to 97% were detected once. Less than 0.12% of the sample rests with the top ten.

Study-wide conclusions, independent of this receptor: Roughly 5.2% of naive CD4, 3.5% of naive CD8, 2% to 2.5% of memory CD4, and 0.35% to 0.4% of memory CD8 clonotypes were shared across several donors. Based on pairwise subsampling, the degree of clonotype sharing among donors was expected to be affected by sequencing depth. Even with the large sequencing depth, rarefaction of the sorted-subset datasets indicated that sequencing was incomplete. Compared with non-shared clonotypes, the clonotypes found in all four sorted-subset donors had higher generation probabilities. Only blood was sampled, and tissue TCR repertoires likely differ from those in blood. Naive subsets generally had larger estimated clonotype richness than memory subsets. Because the study included a small number of donors, the genetic and exposure-history diversity represented was limited.

The CDR3 starts with the cysteine, ends with the phenylalanine, and has 13 residues. The CDR3 DNA has 39 bases and is translated from base 1. As encoded in the germline V gene (reference sequence), CDR1 is MNHEY while CDR2 is SMNVEV. A distance of 11 bases separates the germline ends of V and J, which lose 5 bases and 3 bases respectively. As to this clone: The antigen it recognizes is unknown. Base qualities are not at hand, and no much larger clone is one base apart.

CD8 naive samples consisted of CD45RO-negative cells that were positively selected for CCR7, yielding a CD45RA+CCR7+ population without TemRA cells. Healthy HIV-negative adults with no recently reported acute infections or vaccinations were included as donors. Only Caucasian adults living in Nashville, Tennessee, USA were represented among the donors. Blood was obtained by leukapheresis, after which PBMCs were separated by Ficoll-Histopaque density gradient centrifugation and cryopreserved in liquid nitrogen vapor phase. Purity and quantity of every magnetically sorted T cell population were checked by analytical flow cytometry. Genomic DNA was isolated from each sorted fraction and quantified by UV absorbance on a Nanodrop 2000c.

Sequenced sample: naive CD8+ T cells sorted from blood. In light of the paper, this sample's cell subset or site label describes: CD45RA+CCR7+. Rearrangement joined TRBV27 to TRBJ2-7; the D gene is perhaps TRBD1, on 5 matching bases. The source of this sequence is a woman aged 25 to 39 in good health. The CDR3 has the sequence CASSTGNYYEQYF. The nucleotides are TGTGCCAGCAGTACAGGTAACTACTACGAGCAGTACTTC.